The clone carrying this TCR beta chain is termed medium-sized. Its target is unknown. General study findings and limits: Naive CD4+ cells shared 10% to 15% of tumor Treg sequences. Tumor memory CD4+ T cell TCR gene usage clustered with blood and lymph node memory CD4+ cells and lymph node naive CD4+ cells. Greatest tumor Treg TCR overlap was with tumor naive CD4+ cells.

Adaptor-ligated barcode primers were used to amplify TRBV12-4/TRBJ1-2 clonotypes. TCRdb re-derived calls from the multiplex PCR reads in MiXCR, one entry per CDR3 protein. This table has 650 to 800 distinct CDR3 sequences, 20% to 25% appearing once. Trimming left V 4 bases short and J 11 bases short, with 20 bases between. The CDR3 is 14 residues long. Tregs were sorted as CD4+CD25+CD127-/low cells. The receptor was derived from a female donor with breast cancer. V is TRBV12-3 or TRBV12-4 and J is TRBJ1-2, with TRBD1 as a possible D gene (5 bases). Sequencing used Tregs sorted from blood. DNA for the CDR3: TGTGCCAGCAGTTCGCCCGAGGGGCTTGATCGGTACACCTTC. Its translation: CASSSPEGLDRYTF.